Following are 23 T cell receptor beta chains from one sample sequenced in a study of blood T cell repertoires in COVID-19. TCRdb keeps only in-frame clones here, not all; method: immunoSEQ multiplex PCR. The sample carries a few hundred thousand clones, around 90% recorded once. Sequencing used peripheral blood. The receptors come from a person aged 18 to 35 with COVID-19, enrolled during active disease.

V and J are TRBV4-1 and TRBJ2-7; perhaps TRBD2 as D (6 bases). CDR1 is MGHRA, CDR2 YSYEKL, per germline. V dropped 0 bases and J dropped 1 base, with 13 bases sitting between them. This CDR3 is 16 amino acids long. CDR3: CASSQDVRETSYEQYF. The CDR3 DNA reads TGCGCCAGCAGCCAAGATGTTCGGGAGACATCCTACGAGCAGTACTTC.

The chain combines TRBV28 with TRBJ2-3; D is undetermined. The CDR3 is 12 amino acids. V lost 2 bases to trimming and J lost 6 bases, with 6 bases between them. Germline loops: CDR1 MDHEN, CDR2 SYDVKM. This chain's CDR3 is CASSLPMDTQYF. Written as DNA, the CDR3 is TGTGCCAGCAGTTTACCCATGGATACGCAGTATTTT. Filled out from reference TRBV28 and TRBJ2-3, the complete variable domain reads DVKVTQSSRYLVKRTGEKVFLECVQDMDHENMFWYRQDPGLGLRLIYFSYDVKMKEKGDIPEGYSVSREKKERFSLILESASTNQTSMYLCASSLPMDTQYFGPGTRLTVL.

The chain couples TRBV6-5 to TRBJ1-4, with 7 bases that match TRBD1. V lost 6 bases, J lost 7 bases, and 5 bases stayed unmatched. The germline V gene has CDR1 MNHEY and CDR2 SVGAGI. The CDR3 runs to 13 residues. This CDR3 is CASSHNRGEKLFF. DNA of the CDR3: TGTGCCAGCAGCCATAACAGGGGTGAAAAACTGTTTTTT.

Written as DNA, the CDR3 is TGTGCCAGCAGTGAGTTGGGGACGGGACTCAATGAGCAGTTCTTC. Translated: CASSELGTGLNEQFF. The V call is TRBV6-1, the J call TRBJ2-1, with a possible D match to TRBD2 (6 bases). The ends were cut back, 3 bases at V and 6 bases at J, with 15 bases in the middle. The CDR3 length is 15 residues. CDR1 MNHNS and CDR2 SASEGT come from the germline V gene.

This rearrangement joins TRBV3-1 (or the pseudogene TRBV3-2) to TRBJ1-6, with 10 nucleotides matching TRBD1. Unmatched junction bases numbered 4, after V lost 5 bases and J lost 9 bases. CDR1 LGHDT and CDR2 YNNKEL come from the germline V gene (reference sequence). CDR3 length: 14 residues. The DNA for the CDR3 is TGTGCCAGCAGCAACGACAGGGGGCTTTCACCCCTCCACTTT. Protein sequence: CASSNDRGLSPLHF.

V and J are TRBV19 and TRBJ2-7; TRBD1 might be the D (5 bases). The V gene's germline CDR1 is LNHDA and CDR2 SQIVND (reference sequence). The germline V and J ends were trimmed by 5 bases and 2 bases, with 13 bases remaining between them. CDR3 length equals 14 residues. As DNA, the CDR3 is TGTGCCAGTAGTCAGGGTGGGAATCCCTACGAGCAGTACTTC. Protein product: CASSQGGNPYEQYF.

CDR3 loop: CASSPGTGAEAFF. The DNA for the CDR3 is TGTGCCAGCAGCCCAGGGACAGGGGCTGAAGCTTTCTTT. The rearrangement links TRBV9 to TRBJ1-1; 10 bases align to TRBD1. Trimming took 4 bases from V and 6 from J; bases not matched to a gene: 3. The CDR3 covers 13 residues. Germline V lookup: CDR1 SGDLS, CDR2 YYNGEE.

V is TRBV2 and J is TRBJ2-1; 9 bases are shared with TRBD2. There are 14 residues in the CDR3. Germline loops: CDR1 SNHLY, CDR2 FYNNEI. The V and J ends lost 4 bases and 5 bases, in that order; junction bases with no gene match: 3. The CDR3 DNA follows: TGTGCCAGCAGTGGACTAGCGGACGACAATGAGCAGTTCTTC. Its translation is CASSGLADDNEQFF.

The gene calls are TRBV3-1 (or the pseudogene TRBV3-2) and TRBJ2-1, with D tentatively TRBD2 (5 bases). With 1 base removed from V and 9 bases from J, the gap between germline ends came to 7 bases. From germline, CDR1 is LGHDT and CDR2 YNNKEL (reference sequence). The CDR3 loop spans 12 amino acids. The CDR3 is CASSQAGSEQFF. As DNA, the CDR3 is TGTGCCAGCAGCCAAGCGGGGAGTGAGCAGTTCTTC.

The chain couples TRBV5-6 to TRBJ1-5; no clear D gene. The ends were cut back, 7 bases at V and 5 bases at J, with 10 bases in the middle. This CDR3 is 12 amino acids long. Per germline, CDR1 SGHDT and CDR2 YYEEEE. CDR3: CASSTAHQPQHF. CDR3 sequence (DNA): TGTGCCAGCTCAACCGCGCATCAGCCCCAGCATTTT.

CDR3 region: CASSPPMGGPLNQPQHF. The CDR3 coding sequence is TGTGCCAGCAGTCCTCCAATGGGGGGGCCCCTCAATCAGCCCCAGCATTTT. The rearrangement uses TRBV6-6 and TRBJ1-5, with D maybe TRBD1 (6 bases). CDR3 length: 17 residues. V was cut by 5 bases and J by 3 bases, with 20 bases left in between. Germline assignment: CDR1 MNHNY and CDR2 SVGAGI (reference sequence).

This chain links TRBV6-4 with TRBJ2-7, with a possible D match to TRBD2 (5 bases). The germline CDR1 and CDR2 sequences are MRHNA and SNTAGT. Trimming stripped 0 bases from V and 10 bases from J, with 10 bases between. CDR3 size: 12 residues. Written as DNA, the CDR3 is TGTGCCAGCAGTGACTCGCGCGGGTTACAGTACTTC. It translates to CASSDSRGLQYF.

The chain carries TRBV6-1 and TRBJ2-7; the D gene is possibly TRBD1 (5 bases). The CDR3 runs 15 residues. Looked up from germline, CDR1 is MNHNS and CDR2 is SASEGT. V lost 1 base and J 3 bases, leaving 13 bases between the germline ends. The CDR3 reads CASSEGGSIYYEQYF. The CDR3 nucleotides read TGTGCCAGCAGTGAAGGGGGCAGCATATACTACGAGCAGTACTTC.

CDR3 residues: CASSPYGTGELFF. As DNA, the CDR3 is TGTGCCAGCAGTCCCTACGGGACCGGGGAGCTGTTTTTT. The genes are TRBV6-5 and TRBJ2-2; no clear D gene. V lost 5 bases and J lost 5, with 9 bases in between. This CDR3 has 13 amino acids. Germline values: CDR1 MNHEY, CDR2 SVGAGI.

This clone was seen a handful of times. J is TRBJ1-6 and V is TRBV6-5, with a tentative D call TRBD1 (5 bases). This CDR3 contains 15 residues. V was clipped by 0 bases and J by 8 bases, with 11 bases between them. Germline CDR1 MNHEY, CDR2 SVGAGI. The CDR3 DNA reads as TGTGCCAGCAGTTACTCGAGTTGGGGGGATTCACCCCTCCACTTT. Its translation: CASSYSSWGDSPLHF.

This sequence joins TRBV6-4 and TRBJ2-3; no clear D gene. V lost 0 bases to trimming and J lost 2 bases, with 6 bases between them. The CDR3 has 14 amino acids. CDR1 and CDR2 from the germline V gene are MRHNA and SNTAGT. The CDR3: CASSDSLFTDTQYF. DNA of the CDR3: TGTGCCAGCAGTGACTCTCTTTTCACAGATACGCAGTATTTT.

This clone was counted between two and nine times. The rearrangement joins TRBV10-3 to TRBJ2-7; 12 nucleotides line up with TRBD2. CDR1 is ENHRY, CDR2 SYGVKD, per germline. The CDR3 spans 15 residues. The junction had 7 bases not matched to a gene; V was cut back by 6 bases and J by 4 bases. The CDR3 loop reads CAIRDSGTSGYEQYF. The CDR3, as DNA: TGTGCCATCAGAGATTCCGGGACTAGCGGGTACGAGCAGTACTTC.

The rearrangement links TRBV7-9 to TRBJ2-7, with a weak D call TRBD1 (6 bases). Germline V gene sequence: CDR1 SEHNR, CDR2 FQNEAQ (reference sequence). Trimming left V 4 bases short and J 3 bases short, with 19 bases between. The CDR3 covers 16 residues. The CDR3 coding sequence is TGTGCCAGCAGCTCCCTAACCTCAGGGGATGTCTACGAGCAGTACTTC. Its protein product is CASSSLTSGDVYEQYF.

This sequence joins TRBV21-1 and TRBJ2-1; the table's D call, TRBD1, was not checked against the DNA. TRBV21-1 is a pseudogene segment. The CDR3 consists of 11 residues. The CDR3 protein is CASSDTGLQFF. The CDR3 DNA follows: TGTGCCAGCAGCGATACAGGCCTCCAGTTCTTC.

The CDR3 reads CASSPSIGGDQPQHF. The CDR3 DNA is TGTGCCAGTAGTCCGTCGATCGGGGGGGATCAGCCCCAGCATTTT. The chain has TRBV19 and TRBJ1-5, with D perhaps matching TRBD1 (5 bases). With 5 bases removed from V and 5 bases from J, the gap between germline ends came to 16 bases. Looked up from germline, CDR1 is LNHDA and CDR2 is SQIVND (reference sequence). CDR3 length: 15 amino acids.

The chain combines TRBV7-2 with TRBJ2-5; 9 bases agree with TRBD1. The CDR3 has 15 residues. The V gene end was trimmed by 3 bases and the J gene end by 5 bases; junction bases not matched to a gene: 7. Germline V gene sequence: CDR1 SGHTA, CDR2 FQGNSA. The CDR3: CASSFSGTGLETQYF. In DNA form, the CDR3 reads TGTGCCAGCAGCTTCTCCGGGACAGGGCTGGAGACCCAGTACTTC.

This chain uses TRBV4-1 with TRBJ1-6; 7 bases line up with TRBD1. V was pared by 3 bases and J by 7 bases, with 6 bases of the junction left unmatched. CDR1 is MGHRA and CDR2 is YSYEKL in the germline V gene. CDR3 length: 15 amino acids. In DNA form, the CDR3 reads TGCGCCAGCAGCCACCCGGGAGGGGGCAATTCACCCCTCCACTTT. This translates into CASSHPGGGNSPLHF.

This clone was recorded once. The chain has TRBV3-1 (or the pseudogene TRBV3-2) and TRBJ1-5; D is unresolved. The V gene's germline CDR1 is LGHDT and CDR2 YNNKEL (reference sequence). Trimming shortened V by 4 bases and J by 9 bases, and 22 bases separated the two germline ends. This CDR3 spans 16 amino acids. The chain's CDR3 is CASSPRPDSGVRPQHF. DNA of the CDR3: TGTGCCAGCAGCCCACGCCCGGACTCGGGAGTAAGGCCCCAGCATTTT.